Following are 8 T cell receptor beta chains from one sample sequenced in a study of neurological immune-mediated disorders (dated by TCRdb to about 2019). The library was obtained by 5' RACE. Instrument used: Illumina HiSeq 2500. TCRdb reworked the public reads: Q25 trimming with fastp, MiXCR clone assembly, productive beta chains retained. Each CDR3 protein appears once, grouped with its most common genes and DNA. Within this sample are fewer than 85,000 distinct CDR3 sequences, with 3.5% to 5% of them counted one time only. The ten largest clonotypes hold around 1.3% of the sample. The sample consisted of PBMCs. Source of these receptors: a man aged 25 to 45 with multiple sclerosis.

Many counts were recorded for this clonotype. The genes are TRBV12-3 or TRBV12-4 and TRBJ2-7; 7 nucleotides match TRBD1. The CDR3 runs 15 residues. After removal of 0 bases from V and 3 bases from J, the junction contained 5 bases not matched to a gene. The CDR3 reads CASSLAPGQFYEQYF. The CDR3 coding sequence is TGTGCCAGCAGTTTAGCACCGGGACAGTTCTACGAGCAGTACTTC.

This clonotype has ten or more counts. The chain is built from TRBV20-1 and TRBJ1-1; 11 bases map to TRBD1. In germline, CDR1 is DFQATT, CDR2 SNEGSKA (reference sequence). The CDR3 covers 13 residues. V shed 6 bases, J shed 4 bases, and the junction held 4 bases outside the gene matches. The CDR3 coding sequence is TGCAGTGCCGGGACAGGGGGGGGCACTGAAGCTTTCTTT. Its translation is CSAGTGGGTEAFF.

Remarks on this clonotype: A clone one base away is much larger, so this may be a read error. The V call is TRBV5-5, the J call TRBJ2-2; possible D gene TRBD1, 6 bases. Germline V gene sequence: CDR1 SGHKS, CDR2 YYEKEE (reference sequence). The CDR3 extends over 13 amino acids. V was trimmed by 5 bases and J by 4 bases, leaving 9 bases between them. The CDR3 region is CASRTGTTGELFF. The CDR3 DNA reads TGTGCCAGCAGGACAGGAACCACCGGGGAGCTGTTTTTT. Full variable domain (outside the CDR3, taken from reference TRBV5-5 and TRBJ2-2): DAGVTQSPTHLIKTRGQQVTLRCSPISGHKSVSWYQQVLGQGPQFIFQYYEKEERGRGNFPDRFSARQFPNYSSELNVNALLLGDSALYLCASRTGTTGELFFGEGSRLTVL.

This clonotype occurred many times. The gene calls are TRBV7-2 and TRBJ2-7; D possibly matches TRBD1 or TRBD2 (5 bases each). The V and J ends lost 3 bases and 6 bases respectively, with 12 bases between them. The CDR3 runs 13 residues. The germline V gene has CDR1 SGHTA and CDR2 FQGNSA. The CDR3 is CASSLTGLLEQYF. The CDR3 DNA follows: TGTGCCAGCAGCTTGACGGGGCTCCTCGAGCAGTACTTC.

The sample holds many counts of this clonotype. The chain's CDR3 is CASSPGGPGEKLFF. The CDR3 DNA sequence: TGCGCCAGCAGCCCCGGGGGCCCGGGGGAAAAACTGTTTTTT. The rearrangement uses TRBV5-1 and TRBJ1-4; tentative D call: TRBD1 (6 bases). This CDR3 has 14 residues. Germline V gene lookup returns CDR1 SGHRS and CDR2 YFSETQ. V was cut by 4 bases and J by 8 bases, with 15 bases left in between.

The sample holds many counts of this clonotype. This chain links TRBV7-2 with TRBJ2-1; D unresolved. Trimming removed 4 bases from V and 6 bases from J, with 7 bases in between. The CDR3 loop spans 12 amino acids. From germline, CDR1 is SGHTA and CDR2 FQGNSA. The CDR3 nucleotides are TGTGCCAGCAGCTCAAGGGCCAATGAGCAGTTCTTC. It specifies CASSSRANEQFF.

The table lists this clonotype with many counts. This chain connects TRBV12-5 to TRBJ2-5; 9 bases are a match to TRBD2. The germline CDR1 and CDR2 sequences are LGHNT and FRNRAP. CDR3 length: 16 amino acids. Trimming at V came to 2 bases and at J to 3 bases, leaving 7 bases not matched to a gene. DNA of the CDR3: TGTGCTAGTGGTTTGCACAGCGGGGGGCCAGAAGAGACCCAGTACTTC. Protein product: CASGLHSGGPEETQYF.

On this clonotype itself: A much more abundant neighbour one base away suggests this may be a read error. The rearrangement links TRBV7-8 to TRBJ1-5; D unclear. V was pared by 6 bases and J by 4 bases, with 13 bases between. Germline V gene sequence: CDR1 SGHVS, CDR2 FQNEAQ. The CDR3 runs to 14 residues. CDR3 nucleotides: TGTGCCAGCAGACTCGGGTCTAAGAATCAGCCCCAGCATTTT. Translation: CASRLGSKNQPQHF.